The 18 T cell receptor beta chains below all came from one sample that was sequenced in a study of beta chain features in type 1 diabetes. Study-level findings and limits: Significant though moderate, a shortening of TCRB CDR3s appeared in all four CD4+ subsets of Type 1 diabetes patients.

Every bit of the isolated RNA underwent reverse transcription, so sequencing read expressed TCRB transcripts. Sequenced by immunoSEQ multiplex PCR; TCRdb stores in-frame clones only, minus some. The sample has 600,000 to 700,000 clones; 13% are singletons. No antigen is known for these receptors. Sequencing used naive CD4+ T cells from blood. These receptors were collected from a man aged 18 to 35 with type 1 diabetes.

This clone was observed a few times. The CDR3, as DNA: TGTGCCACCAGCAGAGATATGGCGAGACTGAACACTGAAGCTTTCTTT. This codes for CATSRDMARLNTEAFF. The chain employs TRBV15 and TRBJ1-1; D gene unclear. Between the trimmed V and J ends, which lost 0 bases and 0 bases, there was a span of 11 bases. The CDR3 covers 16 residues. The germline V gene encodes CDR1 LNHNV and CDR2 YYDKDF (reference sequence). The full variable domain, completed using reference TRBV15 and TRBJ1-1, is DAMVIQNPRYQVTQFGKPVTLSCSQTLNHNVMYWYQQKSSQAPKLLFHYYDKDFNNEADTPDNFQSRRPNTSFCFLDIRSPGLGDTAMYLCATSRDMARLNTEAFFGQGTRLTVV.

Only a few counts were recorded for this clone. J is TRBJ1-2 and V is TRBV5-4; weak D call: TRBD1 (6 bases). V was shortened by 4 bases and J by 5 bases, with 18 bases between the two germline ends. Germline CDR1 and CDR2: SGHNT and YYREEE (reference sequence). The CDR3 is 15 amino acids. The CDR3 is CASSLQGISPYGYTF. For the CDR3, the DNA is TGTGCCAGCAGCCTACAGGGCATCAGCCCTTATGGCTACACCTTC.

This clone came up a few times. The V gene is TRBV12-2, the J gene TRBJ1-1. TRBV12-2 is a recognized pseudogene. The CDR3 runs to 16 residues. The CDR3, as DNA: TGTGCAAGTCGCTTAGTATCGGAAGGGATGGGTCCTGAAGCTTTCTTT. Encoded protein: CASRLVSEGMGPEAFF.

In DNA form, the CDR3 reads TGTGCCAGCAGATCAGTGAACACTGAAGCTTTCTTT. It is translated as CASRSVNTEAFF. The chain uses TRBV27 and TRBJ1-1, with D uncertain. The V and J ends lost 6 bases and 0 bases respectively, with 5 bases between them. CDR1 MNHEY and CDR2 SMNVEV come from the germline V gene (reference sequence). The CDR3 runs to 12 residues.

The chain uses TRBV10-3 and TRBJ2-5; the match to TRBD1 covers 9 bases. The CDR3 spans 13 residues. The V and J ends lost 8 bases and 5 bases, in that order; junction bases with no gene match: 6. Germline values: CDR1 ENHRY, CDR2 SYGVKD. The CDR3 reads CAIGGQGYETQYF. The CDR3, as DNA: TGTGCCATCGGGGGACAGGGATACGAGACCCAGTACTTC.

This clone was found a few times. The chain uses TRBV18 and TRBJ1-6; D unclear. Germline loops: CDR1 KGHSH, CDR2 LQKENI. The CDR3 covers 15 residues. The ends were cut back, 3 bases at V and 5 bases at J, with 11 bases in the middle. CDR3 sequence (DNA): TGTGCCAGCTCACCTTTCGACCTTGATAATTCACCCCTCCACTTT. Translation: CASSPFDLDNSPLHF.

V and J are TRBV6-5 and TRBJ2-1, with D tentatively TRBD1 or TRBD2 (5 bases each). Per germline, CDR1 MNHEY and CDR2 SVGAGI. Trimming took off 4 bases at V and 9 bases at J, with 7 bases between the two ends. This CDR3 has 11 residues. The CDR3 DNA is TGTGCCAGCAGTTCCGGGACTGAGCAGTTCTTC. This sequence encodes CASSSGTEQFF.

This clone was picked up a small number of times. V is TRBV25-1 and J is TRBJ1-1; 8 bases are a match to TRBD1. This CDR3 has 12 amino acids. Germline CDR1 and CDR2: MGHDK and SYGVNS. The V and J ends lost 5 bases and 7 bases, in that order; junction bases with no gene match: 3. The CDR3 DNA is TGTGCCAGCAGTTACGACAGGGGTGAAGCTTTCTTT. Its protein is CASSYDRGEAFF.

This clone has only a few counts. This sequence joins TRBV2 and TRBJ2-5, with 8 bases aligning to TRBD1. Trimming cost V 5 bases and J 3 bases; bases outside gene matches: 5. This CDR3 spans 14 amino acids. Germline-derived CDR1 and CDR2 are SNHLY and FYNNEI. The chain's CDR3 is CASSPTGEEETQYF. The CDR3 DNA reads TGTGCCAGCAGTCCGACAGGGGAGGAAGAGACCCAGTACTTC.

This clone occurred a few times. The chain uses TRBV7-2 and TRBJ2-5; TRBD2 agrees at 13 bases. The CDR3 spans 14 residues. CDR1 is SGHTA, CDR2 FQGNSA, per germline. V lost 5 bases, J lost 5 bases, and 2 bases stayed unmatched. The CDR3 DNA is TGTGCCAGCAGCGCGACTAGCGGGAGGGAGACCCAGTACTTC. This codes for CASSATSGRETQYF.

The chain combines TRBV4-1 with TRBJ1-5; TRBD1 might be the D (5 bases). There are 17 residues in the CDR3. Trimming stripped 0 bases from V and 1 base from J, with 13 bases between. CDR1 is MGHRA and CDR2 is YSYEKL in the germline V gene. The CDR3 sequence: CASSQDAWGMSNQPQHF. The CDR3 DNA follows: TGCGCCAGCAGCCAAGATGCCTGGGGGATGAGCAATCAGCCCCAGCATTTT.

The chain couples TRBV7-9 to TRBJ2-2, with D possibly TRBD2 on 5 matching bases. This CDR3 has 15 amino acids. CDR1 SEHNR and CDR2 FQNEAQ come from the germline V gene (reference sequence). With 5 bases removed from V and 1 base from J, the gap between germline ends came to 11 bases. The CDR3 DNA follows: TGTGCCAGCAGCCAGAGGGCGCTGAACACCGGGGAGCTGTTTTTT. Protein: CASSQRALNTGELFF.

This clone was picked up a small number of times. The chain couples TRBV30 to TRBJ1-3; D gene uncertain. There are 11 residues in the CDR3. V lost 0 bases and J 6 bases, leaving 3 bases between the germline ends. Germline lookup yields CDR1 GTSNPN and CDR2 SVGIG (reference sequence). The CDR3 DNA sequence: TGTGCCTGGAGTGTGGCAAACACCATATATTTT. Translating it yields CAWSVANTIYF.

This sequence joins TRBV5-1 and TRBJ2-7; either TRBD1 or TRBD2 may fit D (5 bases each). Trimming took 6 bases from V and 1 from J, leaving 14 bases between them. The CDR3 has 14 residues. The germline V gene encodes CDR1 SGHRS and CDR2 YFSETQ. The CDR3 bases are TGCGCCAGCAACCGGGGACCATCGTCCTACGAGCAGTACTTC. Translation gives CASNRGPSSYEQYF.

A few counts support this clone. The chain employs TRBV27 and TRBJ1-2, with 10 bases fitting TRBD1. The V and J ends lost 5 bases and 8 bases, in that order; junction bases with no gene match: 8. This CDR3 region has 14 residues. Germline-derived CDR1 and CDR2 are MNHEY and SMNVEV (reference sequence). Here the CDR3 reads CASSTRQGARGYTF. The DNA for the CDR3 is TGTGCCAGCAGTACCAGACAGGGGGCGCGGGGCTACACCTTC.

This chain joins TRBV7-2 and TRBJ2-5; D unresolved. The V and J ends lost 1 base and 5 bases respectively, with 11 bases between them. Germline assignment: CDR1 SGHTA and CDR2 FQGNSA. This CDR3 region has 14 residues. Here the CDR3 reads CASSLGLAEETQYF. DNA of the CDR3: TGTGCCAGCAGCTTAGGGTTAGCCGAGGAGACCCAGTACTTC.

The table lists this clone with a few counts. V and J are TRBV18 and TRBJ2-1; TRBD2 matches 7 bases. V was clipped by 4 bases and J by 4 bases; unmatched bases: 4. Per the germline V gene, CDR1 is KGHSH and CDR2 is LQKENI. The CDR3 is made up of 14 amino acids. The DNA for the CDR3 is TGTGCCAGCTCACGGGACGGGAGGTACAATGAGCAGTTCTTC. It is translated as CASSRDGRYNEQFF. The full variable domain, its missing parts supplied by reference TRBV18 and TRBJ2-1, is NAGVMQNPRHLVRRRGQEARLRCSPMKGHSHVYWYRQLPEEGLKFMVYLQKENIIDESGMPKERFSAEFPKEGPSILRIQQVVRGDSAAYFCASSRDGRYNEQFFGPGTRLTVL.

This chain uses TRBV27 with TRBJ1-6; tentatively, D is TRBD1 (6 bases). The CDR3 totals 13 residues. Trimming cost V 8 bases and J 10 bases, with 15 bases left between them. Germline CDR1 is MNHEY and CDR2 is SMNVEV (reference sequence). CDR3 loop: CASRTGINSPLHF. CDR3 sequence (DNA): TGTGCCAGCCGTACAGGGATCAACTCACCCCTCCACTTT.